This record looks at one TCR beta chain sequence and its context. A much larger clone differs by one base, so this may be a read error. Template switching added a universal primer binding site, and final cDNA carried unique molecular identifiers. TCRdb redid the calling of the 5' RACE reads with MiXCR, one entry per CDR3 protein. The table shows some 270,000 distinct CDR3 sequences, with about 8% occurring only once. This specimen belongs to a study of identical twins. The sample also formed part of further work on yellow fever vaccine responses in identical twins.

The sequenced material came from CD8+ T cells sorted from blood. This sequence originates from a woman aged 18-29 years in good health.

This CDR3 is CASSQRMQGGSYNEQFF. For the CDR3, the DNA is TGCGCCAGCAGCCAAAGAATGCAGGGCGGGAGTTACAATGAGCAGTTCTTC. The chain links TRBV4-3 to TRBJ2-1; TRBD2 aligns across 7 bases. V lost 2 bases to trimming and J lost 4 bases; unmatched junction nucleotides: 11. The CDR3 is 17 residues long. CDR1 and CDR2 (germline): LGHNA, YSLEER.